The 19 T cell receptor beta chains below come from one sample, sequenced in a study of graft-versus-host responses after intestinal transplantation. Assay: immunoSEQ multiplex PCR; the TCRdb copy retains only in-frame clones and omits some. Here the sample spans 11,000 to 15,000 clones, 33% being singletons. Labeling with CFSE marked approximately 200,000 responder cells, which were plated with approximately 200,000 irradiated, violet-dye-labeled stimulator cells. Material: alloreactive CD8+ T cells from a mixed lymphocyte reaction culture, obtained before intestinal transplant. Specified subset: CFSE-low proliferating T cells sorted from approximately 6-day pre-transplant mixed lymphocyte reaction (GvH or HvG direction). All receptors derive from a human patient who received an intestinal transplant.

The V and J genes are TRBV30 and TRBJ1-2, with D possibly matching TRBD1 (6 bases). Trimming took 5 bases from V and 6 from J, leaving 13 bases between them. The V gene's germline CDR1 is GTSNPN and CDR2 SVGIG (reference sequence). This CDR3 spans 12 amino acids. The CDR3 DNA follows: TGTGCCTGGGGTGGGGGGCAGGATGGCTACACCTTC. Translated: CAWGGGQDGYTF.

The table lists this clone with a few counts. The chain couples TRBV9 to TRBJ2-1, with 13 bases lining up with TRBD2. V dropped 3 bases and J dropped 0; count of bases not matched to a gene: 6. CDR3 size: 18 residues. CDR1 is SGDLS and CDR2 is YYNGEE in the germline V gene. CDR3 sequence (DNA): TGTGCCAGCAGCGCGCCACTAGCGGGGGGGCTCTCCTACAATGAGCAGTTCTTC. Residues: CASSAPLAGGLSYNEQFF.

V gene TRBV4-3 combines with J gene TRBJ2-2; D might be TRBD2 (6 bases). Per the germline V gene, CDR1 is LGHNA and CDR2 is YSLEER. V was shortened by 4 bases and J by 0 bases, with 9 bases between the two germline ends. The CDR3 runs 15 residues. The CDR3 region has the DNA TGCGCCAGCAGCCGCGGGGCCTCGAACACCGGGGAGCTGTTTTTT. This codes for CASSRGASNTGELFF.

This chain links TRBV21-1 with TRBJ2-2; the table's D gene call, TRBD2, was not cross checked with the DNA. TRBV21-1 constitutes a pseudogene. There are 13 residues in the CDR3. As DNA, the CDR3 is TGTGCCAGCGGAGAGGTCAACACCGGGGAGCTGTTTTTT. Translating it yields CASGEVNTGELFF.

There are a few counts of this clone. The J gene is TRBJ2-1, the V gene TRBV29-1; TRBD1 aligns across 9 bases. Germline CDR1 and CDR2: SQVTM and ANQGSEA. J lost 3 bases, V lost 1 base, and 4 bases had no gene match. The CDR3 covers 15 residues. Here the CDR3 reads CSVEVGTGLYNEQFF. CDR3 DNA: TGCAGCGTTGAAGTCGGGACAGGGCTCTACAATGAGCAGTTCTTC.

This clone was counted between two and nine times. The rearrangement joins TRBV6-5 to TRBJ1-2; possibly TRBD1 for D (6 bases). V lost 3 bases and J lost 2, with 10 bases in between. The V gene's germline CDR1 is MNHEY and CDR2 SVGAGI. The CDR3 covers 14 residues. Written as DNA, the CDR3 is TGTGCCAGCAGTTATCTGACAGGAAACTATGGCTACACCTTC. Amino acids: CASSYLTGNYGYTF.

V usage is TRBV9 and J usage is TRBJ2-7; no definite D call. Per germline, CDR1 SGDLS and CDR2 YYNGEE. V lost 1 base, J lost 3 bases, and 8 bases lay in between. The CDR3 loop spans 13 amino acids. The CDR3: CASSVSPHYEQYF. As DNA, the CDR3 is TGTGCCAGCAGCGTATCCCCCCACTACGAGCAGTACTTC.

The J gene is TRBJ2-4, the V gene TRBV7-9; TRBD1 matches at 7 bases. V was pared by 5 bases and J by 8 bases, with 9 bases of the junction left unmatched. Germline assignment: CDR1 SEHNR and CDR2 FQNEAQ (reference sequence). This CDR3 has 14 amino acids. The CDR3 region has the DNA TGTGCCAGCAGCCTAGAAAGACAGGGAGACATTCAGTACTTC. Its translation: CASSLERQGDIQYF. The variable domain in full, with the rest retrieved from reference TRBV7-9 and TRBJ2-4, is DTGVSQNPRHKITKRGQNVTFRCDPISEHNRLYWYRQTLGQGPEFLTYFQNEAQLEKSRLLSDRFSAERPKGSFSTLEIQRTEQGDSAMYLCASSLERQGDIQYFGAGTRLSVL.

Turning to this clone: The same CDR3 also results from other DNA sequences found in this sample. The V and J genes are TRBV7-9 and TRBJ1-4, with D hard to call. CDR3 length: 12 residues. The V end was cut by 2 bases, the J end by 5 bases, with 3 bases between. Germline V CDR1 and CDR2: SEHNR, FQNEAQ (reference sequence). This chain's CDR3 is CASSLINEKLFF. Written as DNA, the CDR3 is TGTGCCAGCAGCTTAATAAATGAAAAACTGTTTTTT.

A few counts support this clone. V is TRBV11-2 and J is TRBJ2-7; 8 nucleotides line up with TRBD1. Germline assignment: CDR1 SGHAT and CDR2 FQNNGV. This CDR3 is built from 14 residues. V was pared by 4 bases and J by 3 bases, with 5 bases of the junction left unmatched. CDR3 sequence reads: CASSSGQVYYEQYF. The CDR3 bases are TGTGCCAGCAGCTCGGGACAGGTCTACTACGAGCAGTACTTC.

V gene TRBV27 combines with J gene TRBJ2-7; perhaps TRBD1 as D (6 bases). Germline values: CDR1 MNHEY, CDR2 SMNVEV (reference sequence). The CDR3 is 13 residues long. The germline V and J ends were trimmed by 5 bases and 3 bases, with 11 bases remaining between them. This chain's CDR3 is CASSPGHGYEQYF. CDR3 sequence (DNA): TGTGCCAGCAGTCCGGGACATGGCTACGAGCAGTACTTC.

This rearrangement joins TRBV11-2 to TRBJ2-5; 11 bases line up with TRBD2. The CDR3 runs to 15 residues. V shed 4 bases and J 3 bases; nucleotides not matched to a gene: 4. CDR1 and CDR2 from the germline V gene are SGHAT and FQNNGV. The CDR3 here is CASSSLAGGEETQYF. The CDR3 nucleotides read TGTGCCAGCAGCTCCTTAGCGGGGGGGGAAGAGACCCAGTACTTC.

In nucleotides, the CDR3 is TGTGCCAGCAGTTCTGGGGAGGGCTACACCTTC. Protein sequence: CASSSGEGYTF. The rearrangement joins TRBV27 to TRBJ1-2; D gene unclear. In germline, CDR1 is MNHEY, CDR2 SMNVEV (reference sequence). This CDR3 contains 11 residues. V was cut by 4 bases and J by 8 bases, with 8 bases left in between.

This clone came up a few times. The chain uses TRBV2 and TRBJ2-3; 9 nucleotides line up with TRBD2. There are 16 residues in the CDR3. The germline CDR1 and CDR2 sequences are SNHLY and FYNNEI. Germline trimming cut 2 bases from V and 2 bases from J; bases unmatched to any gene: 5. CDR3: CASSELSGGPTDTQYF. CDR3 nucleotide sequence: TGTGCCAGCAGTGAACTGAGCGGGGGGCCCACAGATACGCAGTATTTT.

The rearrangement links TRBV29-1 to TRBJ2-7, with D possibly matching TRBD1 (6 bases). The V and J ends lost 6 bases and 6 bases respectively, with 18 bases between them. In germline, CDR1 is SQVTM, CDR2 ANQGSEA. The CDR3 consists of 13 residues. In DNA form, the CDR3 reads TGCAGCGTCGCCTCGGACAGCCTCGGCGAGCAGTACTTC. Translated: CSVASDSLGEQYF.

The gene calls are TRBV30 and TRBJ2-7, with 8 bases matching TRBD1. The V and J ends lost 0 bases and 4 bases, in that order; junction bases with no gene match: 5. Germline loops: CDR1 GTSNPN, CDR2 SVGIG (reference sequence). The CDR3 runs to 14 residues. The chain's CDR3 is CAWSVGTGDYEQYF. The CDR3 DNA reads TGTGCCTGGAGTGTCGGGACAGGTGATTACGAGCAGTACTTC.

Only a few counts were recorded for this clone. J is TRBJ2-7 and V is TRBV2; 10 nucleotides align to TRBD1. Germline V gene sequence: CDR1 SNHLY, CDR2 FYNNEI. This CDR3 is built from 15 residues. V was clipped by 4 bases and J by 2 bases; unmatched bases: 5. The CDR3 is CASSAGTGDTYEQYF. CDR3 coding DNA: TGTGCCAGCAGTGCGGGGACAGGGGATACCTACGAGCAGTACTTC.

This clone was seen more than once but under ten times. This sequence joins TRBV7-8 and TRBJ2-1, with TRBD2 identical over 12 bases. This CDR3 contains 16 residues. Germline trimming cut 1 base from V and 4 bases from J; bases unmatched to any gene: 2. Germline CDR1 SGHVS, CDR2 FQNEAQ. Here the CDR3 DNA reads TGTGCCAGCAGCTTAGGGACTAGCGGGGTATACAATGAGCAGTTCTTC. Translation: CASSLGTSGVYNEQFF.

This clone was counted only a few times. The chain recombines TRBV6-5 with TRBJ1-6; 8 nucleotides line up with TRBD1. The CDR3 spans 14 residues. J gave up 9 bases and V 6 bases, and 7 bases lay outside the gene matches. Germline V lookup: CDR1 MNHEY, CDR2 SVGAGI. CDR3 sequence (DNA): TGTGCCAGCAGATATACAGGGGGTTCTTCACCCCTCCACTTT. Protein sequence: CASRYTGGSSPLHF.